Described below is a single T cell receptor (beta chain) sequence and its context. The V gene lost 4 bases and the J gene lost 4 bases, with 14 bases spanning the gap. The length of the CDR3 is 15 residues. Germline V gene sequence: CDR1 LGHNA, CDR2 YSLEER. The sample belongs to a study of blood T cell repertoires in COVID-19. Two negative PCRs, clearance, or symptom resolution were required of recovered Cohort 3 donors. Libraries were prepared by immunoSEQ multiplex PCR; TCRdb keeps only in-frame clonotypes and omits some of them. The data hold 300,000 to 450,000 clones, with less than 90% observed a single time.

This sequence was found in a woman aged 25 to 39 who had recovered from COVID-19. The J gene is TRBJ2-1, the V gene TRBV4-3, with a weak D call TRBD2 (5 bases). Sequencing was carried out using PBMCs or T cells enriched from blood (not recorded which). CDR3 DNA sequence: TGCGCCAGCAGCCGCACGTACGGGGATTACAATGAGCAGTTCTTC. It yields the protein CASSRTYGDYNEQFF.